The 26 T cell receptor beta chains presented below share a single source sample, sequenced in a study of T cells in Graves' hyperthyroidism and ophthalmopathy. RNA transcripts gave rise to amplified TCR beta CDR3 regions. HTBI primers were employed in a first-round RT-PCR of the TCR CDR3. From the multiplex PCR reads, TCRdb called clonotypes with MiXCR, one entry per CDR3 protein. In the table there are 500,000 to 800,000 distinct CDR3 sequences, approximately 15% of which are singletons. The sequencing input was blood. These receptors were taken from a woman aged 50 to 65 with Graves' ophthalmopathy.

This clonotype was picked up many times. This CDR3 reads CASSIGLAGGYEQYF. The CDR3 DNA reads TGTGCCAGCAGTATCGGACTAGCGGGAGGGTACGAGCAGTACTTC. The chain employs TRBV28 and TRBJ2-7, with TRBD2 identical over 15 bases. Germline CDR1 is MDHEN and CDR2 is SYDVKM. J lost 4 bases, V lost 5 bases, and 3 bases had no gene match. The CDR3 sequence is 15 residues long.

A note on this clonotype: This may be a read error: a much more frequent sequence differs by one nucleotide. This CDR3 reads CAGSLGTKVAFF. The CDR3 nucleotides are TGTGCCGGCAGTTTAGGAACAAAGGTGGCTTTCTTT. The J gene is TRBJ1-1, the V gene TRBV28, with no clear D. CDR3 length: 12 residues. Germline V lookup: CDR1 MDHEN, CDR2 SYDVKM.

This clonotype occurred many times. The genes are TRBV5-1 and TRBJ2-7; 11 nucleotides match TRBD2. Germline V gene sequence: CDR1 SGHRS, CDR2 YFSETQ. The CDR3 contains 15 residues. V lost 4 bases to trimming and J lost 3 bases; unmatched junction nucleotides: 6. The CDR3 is CASSHGTSGIYEQYF. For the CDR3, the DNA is TGCGCCAGCAGCCACGGGACTAGCGGAATCTACGAGCAGTACTTC.

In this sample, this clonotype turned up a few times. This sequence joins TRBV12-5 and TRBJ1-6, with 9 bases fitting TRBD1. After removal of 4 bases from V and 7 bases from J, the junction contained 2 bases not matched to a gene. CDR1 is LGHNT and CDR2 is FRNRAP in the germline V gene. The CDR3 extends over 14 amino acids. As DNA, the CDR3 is TGTGCTAGTGGTTCGGGACAGGGAAATTCACCCCTCCACTTT. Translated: CASGSGQGNSPLHF.

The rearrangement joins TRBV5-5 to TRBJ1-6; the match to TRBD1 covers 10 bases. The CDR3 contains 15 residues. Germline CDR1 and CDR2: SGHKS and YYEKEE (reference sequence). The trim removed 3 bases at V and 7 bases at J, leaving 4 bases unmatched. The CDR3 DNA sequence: TGTGCCAGCAGCTGGGGACAGGGGTCGAATTCACCCCTCCACTTT. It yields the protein CASSWGQGSNSPLHF. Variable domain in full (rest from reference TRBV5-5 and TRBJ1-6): DAGVTQSPTHLIKTRGQQVTLRCSPISGHKSVSWYQQVLGQGPQFIFQYYEKEERGRGNFPDRFSARQFPNYSSELNVNALLLGDSALYLCASSWGQGSNSPLHFGNGTRLTVT.

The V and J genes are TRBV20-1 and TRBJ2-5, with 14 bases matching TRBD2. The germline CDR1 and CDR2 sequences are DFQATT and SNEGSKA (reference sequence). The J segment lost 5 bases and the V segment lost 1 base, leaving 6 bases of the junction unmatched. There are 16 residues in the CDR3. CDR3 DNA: TGCAGTGCTAGAGCCCCGGGACTAGCGGGAGCGGAGACCCAGTACTTC. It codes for CSARAPGLAGAETQYF.

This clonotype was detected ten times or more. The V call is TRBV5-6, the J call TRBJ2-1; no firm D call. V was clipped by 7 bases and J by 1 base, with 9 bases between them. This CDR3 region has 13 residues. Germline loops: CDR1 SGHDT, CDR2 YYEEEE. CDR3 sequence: CASLVGSYNEQFF. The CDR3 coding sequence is TGTGCCAGCTTGGTTGGATCCTACAATGAGCAGTTCTTC.

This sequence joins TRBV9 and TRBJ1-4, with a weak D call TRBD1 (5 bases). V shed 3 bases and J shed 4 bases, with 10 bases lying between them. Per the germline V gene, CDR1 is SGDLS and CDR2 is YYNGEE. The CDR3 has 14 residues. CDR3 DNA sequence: TGTGCCAGCAGCGAGCGACAGTATAATGAAAAACTGTTTTTT. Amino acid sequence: CASSERQYNEKLFF.

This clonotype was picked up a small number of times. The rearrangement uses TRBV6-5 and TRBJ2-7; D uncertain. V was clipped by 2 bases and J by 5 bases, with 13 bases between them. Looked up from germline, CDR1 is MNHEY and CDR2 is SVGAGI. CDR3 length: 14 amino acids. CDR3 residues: CASSYLLSVNEQYF. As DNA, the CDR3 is TGTGCCAGCAGTTACCTCTTGAGCGTTAACGAGCAGTACTTC.

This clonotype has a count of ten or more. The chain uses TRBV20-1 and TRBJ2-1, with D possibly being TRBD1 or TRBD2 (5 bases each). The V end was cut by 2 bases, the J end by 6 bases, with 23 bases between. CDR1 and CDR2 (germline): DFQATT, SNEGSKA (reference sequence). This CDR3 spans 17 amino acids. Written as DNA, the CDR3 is TGCAGTGCTAGACCTCCTACGGGACCCGGAGTCCTCAATGAGCAGTTCTTC. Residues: CSARPPTGPGVLNEQFF.

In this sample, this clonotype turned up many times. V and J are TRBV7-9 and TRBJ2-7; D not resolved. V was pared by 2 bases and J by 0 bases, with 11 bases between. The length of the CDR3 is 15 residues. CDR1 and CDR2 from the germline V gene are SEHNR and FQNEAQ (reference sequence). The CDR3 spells CASSLFQATSYEQYF. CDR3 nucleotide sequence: TGTGCCAGCAGCTTATTTCAGGCGACCTCCTACGAGCAGTACTTC.

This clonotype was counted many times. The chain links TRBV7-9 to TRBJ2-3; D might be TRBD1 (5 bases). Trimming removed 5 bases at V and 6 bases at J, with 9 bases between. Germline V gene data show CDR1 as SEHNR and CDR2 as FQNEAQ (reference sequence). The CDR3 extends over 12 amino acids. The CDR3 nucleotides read TGTGCCAGCAGCGGTAGGGGCGATACGCAGTATTTT. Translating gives CASSGRGDTQYF.

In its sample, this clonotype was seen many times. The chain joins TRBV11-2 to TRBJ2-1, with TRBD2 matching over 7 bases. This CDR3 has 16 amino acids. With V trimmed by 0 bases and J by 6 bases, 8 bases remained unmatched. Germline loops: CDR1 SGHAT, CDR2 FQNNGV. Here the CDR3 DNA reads TGTGCCAGCAGCTTAGATGGTGGACTAGGGCTCAATGAGCAGTTCTTC. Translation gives CASSLDGGLGLNEQFF.

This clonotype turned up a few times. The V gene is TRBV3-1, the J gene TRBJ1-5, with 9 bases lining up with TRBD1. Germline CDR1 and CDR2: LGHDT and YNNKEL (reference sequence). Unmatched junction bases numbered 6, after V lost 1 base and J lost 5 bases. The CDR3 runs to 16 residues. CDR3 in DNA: TGTGCCAGCAGCCAAGTATGGGACAGGGCTTATCAGCCCCAGCATTTT. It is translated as CASSQVWDRAYQPQHF.

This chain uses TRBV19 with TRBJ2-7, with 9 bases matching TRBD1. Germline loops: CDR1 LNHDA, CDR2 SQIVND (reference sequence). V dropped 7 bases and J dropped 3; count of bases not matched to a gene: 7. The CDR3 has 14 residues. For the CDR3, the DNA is TGTGCCAGTAACCTGGGACAGGGAGGCTACGAGCAGTACTTC. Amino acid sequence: CASNLGQGGYEQYF. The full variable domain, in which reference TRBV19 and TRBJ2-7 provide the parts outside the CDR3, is DGGITQSPKYLFRKEGQNVTLSCEQNLNHDAMYWYRQDPGQGLRLIYYSQIVNDFQKGDIAEGYSVSREKKESFPLTVTSAQKNPTAFYLCASNLGQGGYEQYFGPGTRLTVT.

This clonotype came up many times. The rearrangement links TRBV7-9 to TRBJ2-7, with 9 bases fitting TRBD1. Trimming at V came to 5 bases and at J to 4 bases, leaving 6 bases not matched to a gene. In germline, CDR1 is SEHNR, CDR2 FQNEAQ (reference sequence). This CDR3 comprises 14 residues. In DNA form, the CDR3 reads TGTGCCAGCAGCCAGCCGGACAGGGGTTACGAGCAGTACTTC. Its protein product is CASSQPDRGYEQYF.

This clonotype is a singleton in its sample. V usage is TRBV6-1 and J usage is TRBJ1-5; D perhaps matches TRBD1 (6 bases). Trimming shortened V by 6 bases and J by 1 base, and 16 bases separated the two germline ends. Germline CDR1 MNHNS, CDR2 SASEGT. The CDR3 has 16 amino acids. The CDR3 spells CASSIRDGQSNQPQHF. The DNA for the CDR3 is TGTGCCAGCAGCATCCGGGACGGACAGAGCAATCAGCCCCAGCATTTT.

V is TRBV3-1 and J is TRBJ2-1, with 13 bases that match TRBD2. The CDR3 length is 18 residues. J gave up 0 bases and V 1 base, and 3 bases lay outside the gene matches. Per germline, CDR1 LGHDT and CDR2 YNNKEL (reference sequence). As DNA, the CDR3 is TGTGCCAGCAGCCAAGGGACTAGCGGGAGTCTCTCCTACAATGAGCAGTTCTTC. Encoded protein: CASSQGTSGSLSYNEQFF.

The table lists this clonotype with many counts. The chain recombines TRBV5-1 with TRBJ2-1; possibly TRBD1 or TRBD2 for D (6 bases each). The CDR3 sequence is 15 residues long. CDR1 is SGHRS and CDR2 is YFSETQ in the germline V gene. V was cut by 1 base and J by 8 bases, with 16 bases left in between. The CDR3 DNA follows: TGCGCCAGCAGCTTGCTGGGCCCGGGGGCCGATGAGCAGTTCTTC. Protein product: CASSLLGPGADEQFF.

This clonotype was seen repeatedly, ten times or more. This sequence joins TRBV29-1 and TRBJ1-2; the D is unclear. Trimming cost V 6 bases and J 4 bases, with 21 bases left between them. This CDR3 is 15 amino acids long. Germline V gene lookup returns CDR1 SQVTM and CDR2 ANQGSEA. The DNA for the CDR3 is TGCAGCGTACGCCGGGTCAATGTATACGGCTATGGCTACACCTTC. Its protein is CSVRRVNVYGYGYTF.

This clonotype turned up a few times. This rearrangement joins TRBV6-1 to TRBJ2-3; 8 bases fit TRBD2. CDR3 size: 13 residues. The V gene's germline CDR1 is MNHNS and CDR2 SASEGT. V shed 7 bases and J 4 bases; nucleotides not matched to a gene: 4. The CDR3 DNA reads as TGTGCCAGCAAAACCGGGGGGGCAGATACGCAGTATTTT. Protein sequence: CASKTGGADTQYF.

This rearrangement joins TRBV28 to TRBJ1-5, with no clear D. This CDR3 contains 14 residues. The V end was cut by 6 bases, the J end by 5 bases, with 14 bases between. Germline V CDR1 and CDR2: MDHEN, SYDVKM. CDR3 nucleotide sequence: TGTGCCAGCAGAGGCGTAGGGAGAGATCAGCCCCAGCATTTT. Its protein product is CASRGVGRDQPQHF. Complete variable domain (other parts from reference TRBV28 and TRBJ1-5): DVKVTQSSRYLVKRTGEKVFLECVQDMDHENMFWYRQDPGLGLRLIYFSYDVKMKEKGDIPEGYSVSREKKERFSLILESASTNQTSMYLCASRGVGRDQPQHFGDGTRLSIL.

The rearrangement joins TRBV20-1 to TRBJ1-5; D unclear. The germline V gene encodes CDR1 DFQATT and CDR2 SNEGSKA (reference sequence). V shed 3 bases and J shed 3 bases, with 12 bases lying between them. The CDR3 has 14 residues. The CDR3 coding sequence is TGCAGTGCTAGTAAAGCCCAAGTCAATCAGCCCCAGCATTTT. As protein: CSASKAQVNQPQHF.

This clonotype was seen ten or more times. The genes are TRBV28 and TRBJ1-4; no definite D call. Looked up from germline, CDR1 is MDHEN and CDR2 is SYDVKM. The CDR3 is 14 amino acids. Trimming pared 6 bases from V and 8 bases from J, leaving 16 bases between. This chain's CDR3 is CASSHLGLEEKLFF. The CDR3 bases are TGTGCCAGCAGCCACCTAGGGCTGGAAGAAAAACTGTTTTTT.

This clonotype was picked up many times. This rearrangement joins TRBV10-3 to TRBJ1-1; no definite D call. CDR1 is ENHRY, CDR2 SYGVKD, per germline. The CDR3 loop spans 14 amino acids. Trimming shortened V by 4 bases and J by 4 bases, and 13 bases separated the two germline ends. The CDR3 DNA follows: TGTGCCATCAGTGGTGGGGATCTCGGCACTGAAGCTTTCTTT. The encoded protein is CAISGGDLGTEAFF.

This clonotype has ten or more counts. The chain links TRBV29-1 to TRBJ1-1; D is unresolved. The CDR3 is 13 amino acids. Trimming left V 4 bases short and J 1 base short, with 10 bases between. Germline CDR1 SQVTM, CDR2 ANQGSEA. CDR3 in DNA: TGCAGCGTTGTGAGGCAAGCGAACACTGAAGCTTTCTTT. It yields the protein CSVVRQANTEAFF.